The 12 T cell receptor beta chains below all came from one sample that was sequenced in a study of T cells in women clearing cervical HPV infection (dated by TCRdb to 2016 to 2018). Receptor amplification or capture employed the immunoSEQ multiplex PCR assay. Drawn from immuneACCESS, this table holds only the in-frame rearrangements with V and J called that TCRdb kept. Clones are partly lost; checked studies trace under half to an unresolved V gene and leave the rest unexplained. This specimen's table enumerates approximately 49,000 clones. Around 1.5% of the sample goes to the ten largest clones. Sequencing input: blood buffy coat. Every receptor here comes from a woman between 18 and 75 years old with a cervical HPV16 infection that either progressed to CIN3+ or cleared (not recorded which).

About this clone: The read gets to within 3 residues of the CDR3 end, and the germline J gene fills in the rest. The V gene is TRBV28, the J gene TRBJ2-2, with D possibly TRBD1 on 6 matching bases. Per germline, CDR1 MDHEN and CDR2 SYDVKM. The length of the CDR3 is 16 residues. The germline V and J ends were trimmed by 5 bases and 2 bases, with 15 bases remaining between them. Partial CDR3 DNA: TGTGCCAGCAGTCTGATGGACAGACTCAACACCGGGGAG. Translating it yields CASSLMDRLNTGE. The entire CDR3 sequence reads CASSLMDRLNTGELFF.

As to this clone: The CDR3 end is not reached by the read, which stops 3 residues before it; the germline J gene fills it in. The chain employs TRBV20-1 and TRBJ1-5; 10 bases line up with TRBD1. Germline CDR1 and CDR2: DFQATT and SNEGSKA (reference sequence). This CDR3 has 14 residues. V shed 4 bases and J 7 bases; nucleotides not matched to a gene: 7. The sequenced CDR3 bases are TGCAGTGCTAAGACGGAGGGACAGGGGCAGCCC. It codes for CSAKTEGQGQP. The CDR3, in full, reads CSAKTEGQGQPQHF.

The CDR3 bases that were read are TGTGCCAGCAGTGTCTGGGGGGGACAGGGGAACATT. It is translated as CASSVWGGQGNI. The whole CDR3 protein is CASSVWGGQGNIQYF. The V call is TRBV6-1, the J call TRBJ2-4; 10 bases map to TRBD1. The CDR3 extends 3 residues past the end of the read, so its final part is completed from the germline J gene. The ends lost 4 bases at V and 7 bases at J; junction bases unmatched: 7. Germline V CDR1 and CDR2: MNHNS, SASEGT. The CDR3 runs to 15 residues.

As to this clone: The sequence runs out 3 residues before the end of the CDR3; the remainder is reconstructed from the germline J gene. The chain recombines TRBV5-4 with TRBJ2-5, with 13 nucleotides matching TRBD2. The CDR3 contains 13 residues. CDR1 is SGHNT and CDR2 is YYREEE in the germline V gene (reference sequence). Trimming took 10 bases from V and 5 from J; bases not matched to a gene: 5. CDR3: CAGTSGIGETQYF. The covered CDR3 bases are TGTGCCGGGACTAGCGGGATAGGGGAGACC.

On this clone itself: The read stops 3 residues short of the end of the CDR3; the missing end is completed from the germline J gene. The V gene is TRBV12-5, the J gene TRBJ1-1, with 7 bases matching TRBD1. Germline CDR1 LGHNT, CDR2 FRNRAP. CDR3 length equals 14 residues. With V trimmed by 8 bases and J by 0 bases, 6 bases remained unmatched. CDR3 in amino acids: CASRQGNMNTEAFF. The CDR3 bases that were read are TGTGCTAGTAGACAGGGAAACATGAACACTGAA. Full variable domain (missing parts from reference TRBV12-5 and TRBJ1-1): DARVTQTPRHKVTEMGQEVTMRCQPILGHNTVFWYRQTMMQGLELLAYFRNRAPLDDSGMPKDRFSAEMPDATLATLKIQPSEPRDSAVYFCASRQGNMNTEAFFGQGTRLTVV.

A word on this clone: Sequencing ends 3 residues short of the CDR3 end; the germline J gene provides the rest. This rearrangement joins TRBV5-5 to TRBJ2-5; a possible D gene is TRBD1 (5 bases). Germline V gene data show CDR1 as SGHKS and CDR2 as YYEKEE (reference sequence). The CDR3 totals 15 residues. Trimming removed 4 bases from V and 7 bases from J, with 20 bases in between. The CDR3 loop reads CASSLKGFSSGTQYF. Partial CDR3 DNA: TGTGCCAGCAGCCTCAAGGGGTTCTCAAGTGGGACC.

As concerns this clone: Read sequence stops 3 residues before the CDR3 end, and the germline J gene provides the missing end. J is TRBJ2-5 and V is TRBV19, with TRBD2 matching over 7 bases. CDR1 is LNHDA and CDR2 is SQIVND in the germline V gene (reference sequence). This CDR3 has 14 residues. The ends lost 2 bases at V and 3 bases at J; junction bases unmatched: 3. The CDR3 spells CASSILADEETQYF. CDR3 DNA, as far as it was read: TGTGCCAGTAGTATACTAGCGGATGAAGAGACC.

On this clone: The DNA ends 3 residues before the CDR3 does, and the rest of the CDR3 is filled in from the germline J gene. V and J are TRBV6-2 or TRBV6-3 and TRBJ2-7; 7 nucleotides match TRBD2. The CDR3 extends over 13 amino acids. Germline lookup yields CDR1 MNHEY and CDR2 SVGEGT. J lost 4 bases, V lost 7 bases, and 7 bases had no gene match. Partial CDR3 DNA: TGTGCCAGCACTCGGACTAGGGATTACGAG. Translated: CASTRTRDYE. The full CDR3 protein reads CASTRTRDYEQYF.

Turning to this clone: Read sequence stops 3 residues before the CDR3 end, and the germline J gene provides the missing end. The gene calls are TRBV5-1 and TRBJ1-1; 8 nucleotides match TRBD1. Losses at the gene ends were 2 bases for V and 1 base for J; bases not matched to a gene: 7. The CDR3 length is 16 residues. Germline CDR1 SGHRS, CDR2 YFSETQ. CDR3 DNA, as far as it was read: TGCGCCAGCAGCTTCAGCCGGGGACAGGAGAACACTGAA. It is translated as CASSFSRGQENTE. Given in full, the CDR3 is CASSFSRGQENTEAFF.

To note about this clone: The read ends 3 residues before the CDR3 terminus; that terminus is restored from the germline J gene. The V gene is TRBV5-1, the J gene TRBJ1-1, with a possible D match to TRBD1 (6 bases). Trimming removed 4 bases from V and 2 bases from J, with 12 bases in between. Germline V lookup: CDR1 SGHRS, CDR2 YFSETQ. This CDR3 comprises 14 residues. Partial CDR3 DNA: TGCGCCAGCAGCACCCCAGGGGCTAACACTGAA. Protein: CASSTPGANTE. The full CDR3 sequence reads CASSTPGANTEAFF.

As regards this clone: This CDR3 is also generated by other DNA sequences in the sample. CDR3 bases read: TGTGCCAGCAGCTTAGTCCCGGGCCGCGGGGGGGCCCGGGGTGAG. Translated: CASSLVPGRGGARGE. The entire CDR3 protein reads CASSLVPGRGGARGEQFF. This chain connects TRBV7-6 to TRBJ2-1; 9 nucleotides match TRBD2. The read finishes 3 residues shy of the CDR3 end, and the germline J gene is used to complete it. Germline V gives CDR1 SGHVS, CDR2 FNYEAQ. The V gene end was trimmed by 1 base and the J gene end by 9 bases; junction bases not matched to a gene: 16. The CDR3 runs to 18 residues.

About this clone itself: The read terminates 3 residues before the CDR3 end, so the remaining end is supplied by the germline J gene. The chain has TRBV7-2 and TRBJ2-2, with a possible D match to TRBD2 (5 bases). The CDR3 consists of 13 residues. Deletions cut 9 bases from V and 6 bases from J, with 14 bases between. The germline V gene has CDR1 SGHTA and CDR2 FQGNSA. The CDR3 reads CASSNARAGELFF. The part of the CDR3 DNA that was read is TGTGCCAGTAGTAATGCGAGGGCCGGGGAG.